Listed here is a single TCR beta chain. Profiled with immunoSEQ multiplex PCR; TCRdb holds only in-frame clones, not every one. The sample lists roughly 25,000 clones, around four fifths seen once, with around 1.1% in the top ten. This entry belongs to a study of graft-versus-host responses after intestinal transplantation. The ends were cut back, 3 bases at V and 5 bases at J, with 13 bases in the middle. This CDR3 spans 14 amino acids. The germline gives CDR1 LNHNV, CDR2 YYDKDF (reference sequence). Source: PBMCs, taken 28 days after intestinal transplant. The source is a human patient who received an intestinal transplant, so some T cells may come from the graft donor. The genes are TRBV15 and TRBJ2-5; D not certain. The CDR3 DNA is TGTGCCACCAGCAGGGTTGGAACGTGGGAGACCCAGTACTTC. Translating it yields CATSRVGTWETQYF.